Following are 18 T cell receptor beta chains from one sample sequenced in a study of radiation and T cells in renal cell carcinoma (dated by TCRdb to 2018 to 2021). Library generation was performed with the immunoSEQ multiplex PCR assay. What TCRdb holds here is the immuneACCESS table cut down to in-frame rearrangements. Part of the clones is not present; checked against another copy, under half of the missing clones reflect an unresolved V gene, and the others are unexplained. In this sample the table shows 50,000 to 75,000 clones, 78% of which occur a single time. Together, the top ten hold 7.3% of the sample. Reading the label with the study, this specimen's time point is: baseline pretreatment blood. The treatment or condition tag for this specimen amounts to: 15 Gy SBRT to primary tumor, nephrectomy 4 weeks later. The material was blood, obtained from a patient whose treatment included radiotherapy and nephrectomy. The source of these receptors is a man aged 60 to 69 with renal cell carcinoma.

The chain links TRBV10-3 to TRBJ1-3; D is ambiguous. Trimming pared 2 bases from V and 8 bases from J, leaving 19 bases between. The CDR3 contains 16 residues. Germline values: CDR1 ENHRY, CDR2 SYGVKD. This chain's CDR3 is CAISEVGRKEPDTIYF. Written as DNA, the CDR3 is TGTGCCATCAGTGAGGTGGGCAGAAAAGAACCGGACACCATATATTTT.

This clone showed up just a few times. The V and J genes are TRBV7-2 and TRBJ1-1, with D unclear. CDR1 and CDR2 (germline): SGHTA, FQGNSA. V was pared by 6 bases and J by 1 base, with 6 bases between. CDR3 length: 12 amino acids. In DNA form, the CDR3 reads TGTGCCAGCAGGAAGGGGAACACTGAAGCTTTCTTT. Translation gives CASRKGNTEAFF.

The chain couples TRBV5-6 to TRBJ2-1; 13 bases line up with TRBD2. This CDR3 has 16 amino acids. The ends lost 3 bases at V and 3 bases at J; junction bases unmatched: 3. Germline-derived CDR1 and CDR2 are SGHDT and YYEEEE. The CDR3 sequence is CASSWGLAGLYNEQFF. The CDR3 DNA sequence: TGTGCCAGCAGCTGGGGACTAGCGGGGCTCTACAATGAGCAGTTCTTC.

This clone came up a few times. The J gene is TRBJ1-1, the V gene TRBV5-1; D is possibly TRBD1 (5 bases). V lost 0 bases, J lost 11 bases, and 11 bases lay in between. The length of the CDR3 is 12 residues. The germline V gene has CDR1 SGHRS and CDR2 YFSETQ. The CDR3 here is CASSLGGPEAFF. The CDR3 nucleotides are TGCGCCAGCAGCTTGGGGGGCCCCGAGGCTTTCTTT. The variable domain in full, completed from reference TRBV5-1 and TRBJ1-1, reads KAGVTQTPRYLIKTRGQQVTLSCSPISGHRSVSWYQQTPGQGLQFLFEYFSETQRNKGNFPGRFSGRQFSNSRSEMNVSTLELGDSALYLCASSLGGPEAFFGQGTRLTVV.

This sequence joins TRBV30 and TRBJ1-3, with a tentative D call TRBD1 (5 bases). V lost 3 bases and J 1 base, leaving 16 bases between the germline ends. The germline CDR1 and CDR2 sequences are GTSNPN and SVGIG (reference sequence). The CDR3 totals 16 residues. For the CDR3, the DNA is TGTGCCTGGAGGTCGCTTTTGGGGCAGTCTGGAAACACCATATATTTT. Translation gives CAWRSLLGQSGNTIYF.

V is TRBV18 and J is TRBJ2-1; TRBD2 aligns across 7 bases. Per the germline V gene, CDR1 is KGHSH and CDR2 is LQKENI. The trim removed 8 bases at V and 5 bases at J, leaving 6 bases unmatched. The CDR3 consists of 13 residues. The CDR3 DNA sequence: TGTGCCAGCCAGCCCGGGAGGAACAATGAGCAGTTCTTC. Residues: CASQPGRNNEQFF.

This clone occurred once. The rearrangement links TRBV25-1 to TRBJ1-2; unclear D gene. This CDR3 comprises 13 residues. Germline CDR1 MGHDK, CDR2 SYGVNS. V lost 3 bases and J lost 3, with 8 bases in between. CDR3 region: CASSDSGYYGYTF. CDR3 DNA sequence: TGTGCCAGCAGTGATAGCGGTTACTATGGCTACACCTTC.

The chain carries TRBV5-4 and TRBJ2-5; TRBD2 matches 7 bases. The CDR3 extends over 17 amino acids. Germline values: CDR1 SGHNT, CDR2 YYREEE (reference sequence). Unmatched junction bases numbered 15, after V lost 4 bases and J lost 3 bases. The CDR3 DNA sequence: TGTGCCAGCAGCCTAGGAGGAGGCGCGGGAGTAAAAGAGACCCAGTACTTC. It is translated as CASSLGGGAGVKETQYF.

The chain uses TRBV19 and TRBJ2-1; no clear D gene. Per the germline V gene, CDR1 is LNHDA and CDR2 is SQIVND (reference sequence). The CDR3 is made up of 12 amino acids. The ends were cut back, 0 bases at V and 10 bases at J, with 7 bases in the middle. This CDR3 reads CASSIDPREQFF. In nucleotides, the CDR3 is TGTGCCAGTAGTATAGATCCGAGGGAGCAGTTCTTC.

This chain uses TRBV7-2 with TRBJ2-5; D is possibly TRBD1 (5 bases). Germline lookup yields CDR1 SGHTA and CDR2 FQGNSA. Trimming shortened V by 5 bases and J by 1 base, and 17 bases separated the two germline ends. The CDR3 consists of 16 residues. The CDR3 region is CASSEIRASGQETQYF. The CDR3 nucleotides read TGTGCCAGCAGCGAGATCAGGGCTTCGGGCCAAGAGACCCAGTACTTC.

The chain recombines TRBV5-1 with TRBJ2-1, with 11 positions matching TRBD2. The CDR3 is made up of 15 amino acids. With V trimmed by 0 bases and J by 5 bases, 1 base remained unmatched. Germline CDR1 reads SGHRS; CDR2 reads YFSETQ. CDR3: CASSLVAGGNNEQFF. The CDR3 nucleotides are TGCGCCAGCAGCTTGGTAGCGGGAGGGAACAATGAGCAGTTCTTC.

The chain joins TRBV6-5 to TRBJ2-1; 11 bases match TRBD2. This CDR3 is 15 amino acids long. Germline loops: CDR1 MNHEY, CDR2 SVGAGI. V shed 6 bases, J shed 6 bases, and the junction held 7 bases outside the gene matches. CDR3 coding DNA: TGTGCCAGCAGAGTAGCGGGAGGGCCGGTCAATGAGCAGTTCTTC. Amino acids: CASRVAGGPVNEQFF.

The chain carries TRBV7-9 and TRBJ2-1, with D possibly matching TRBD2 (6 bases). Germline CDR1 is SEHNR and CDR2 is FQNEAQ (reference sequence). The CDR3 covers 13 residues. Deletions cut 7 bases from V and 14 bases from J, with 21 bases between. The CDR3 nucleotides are TGTGCCAGCACTCAGACGTTCGCGACGGGGGAGTTCTTC. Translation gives CASTQTFATGEFF.

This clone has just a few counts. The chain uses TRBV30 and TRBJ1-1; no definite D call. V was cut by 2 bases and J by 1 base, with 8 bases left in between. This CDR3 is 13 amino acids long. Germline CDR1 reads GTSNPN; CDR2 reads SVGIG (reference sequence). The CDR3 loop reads CAWSKLSNTEAFF. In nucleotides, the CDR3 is TGTGCCTGGAGTAAACTGTCGAACACTGAAGCTTTCTTT. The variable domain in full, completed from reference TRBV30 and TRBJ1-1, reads SQTIHQWPATLVQPVGSPLSLECTVEGTSNPNLYWYRQAAGRGLQLLFYSVGIGQISSEVPQNLSASRPQDRQFILSSKKLLLSDSGFYLCAWSKLSNTEAFFGQGTRLTVV.

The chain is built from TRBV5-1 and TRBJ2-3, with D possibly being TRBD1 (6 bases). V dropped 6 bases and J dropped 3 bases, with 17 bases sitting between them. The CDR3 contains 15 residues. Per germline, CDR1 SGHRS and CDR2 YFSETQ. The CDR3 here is CASIPTGAVTDTQYF. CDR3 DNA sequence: TGCGCCAGCATACCGACAGGTGCGGTTACAGATACGCAGTATTTT.

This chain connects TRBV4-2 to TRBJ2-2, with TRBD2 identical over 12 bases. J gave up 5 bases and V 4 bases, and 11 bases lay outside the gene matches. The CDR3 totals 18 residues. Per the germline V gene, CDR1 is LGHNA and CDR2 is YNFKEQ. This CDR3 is CASSLPPQGTSGTGELFF. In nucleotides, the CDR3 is TGTGCCAGCAGCCTCCCCCCCCAGGGGACTAGCGGGACCGGGGAGCTGTTTTTT.

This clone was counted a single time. CDR3 region: CAWSVPGQREKLFF. CDR3 DNA sequence: TGTGCCTGGAGTGTACCGGGGCAAAGGGAAAAACTGTTTTTT. The chain recombines TRBV30 with TRBJ1-4; TRBD1 is a possible D gene (5 bases). The V end lost 0 bases, the J end lost 8 bases, and 13 bases lay between the germline ends. Germline V gives CDR1 GTSNPN, CDR2 SVGIG (reference sequence). CDR3 size: 14 residues.

CDR3 residues: CASSSGTSGTGTGELFF. The CDR3, as DNA: TGTGCCAGCAGCTCCGGGACTAGCGGGACGGGGACCGGGGAGCTGTTTTTT. V is TRBV7-3 and J is TRBJ2-2, with TRBD2 matching over 13 bases. The CDR3 is made up of 17 amino acids. CDR1 SGHTA and CDR2 FQGTGA come from the germline V gene. V shed 4 bases and J 5 bases; nucleotides not matched to a gene: 7.